A single T cell receptor (beta chain) is shown here with its context. Its recognized antigen is unknown. Base-call qualities are not available, and no considerably larger clone is one nucleotide away. This entry is derived from a study of T cells in Graves' hyperthyroidism and ophthalmopathy (dated by TCRdb to the late 2010s). Study-wide context: To identify distinguishing TCR V-J signatures, a discovery cohort of some 99 patients was used, comprising 40 to 45 with Graves' ophthalmopathy and 57 with stable Graves' hyperthyroidism. Prospective prediction of ophthalmopathy was tested in an independent validation cohort consisting of some 20 hyperthyroidism patients and more than 15 patients who later progressed to ophthalmopathy. According to the paper, TCR Vbeta CDR3 sequencing was carried out on some 140 peripheral blood samples, which came from 40 to 45 ophthalmopathy, approximately 72 hyperthyroidism and about 17 progressor patients. The roughly 90 discovery patients were divided at random into training and test sets in a 7:3 ratio. In addition, the study compared T-cell repertoires in thyroid tissue and in blood from roughly six Graves' hyperthyroidism patients. After sampling, hyperthyroidism patients received methimazole starting at 30 mg daily, and ophthalmopathy patients received high-dose intravenous methylprednisolone. Here is what the overall study found, with its caveats: Most expanded thyroid clonotypes (frequency above 0.001) were also found in blood, which suggests that blood repertoires may mirror thyroid immune responses. In validation, the model predicted progression to ophthalmopathy with just under 71% sensitivity and less than 80% specificity, a median of approximately 6.7 months before onset. Sample size was not statistically predetermined, and investigators were not blinded to group allocation. Ophthalmopathy was separated from stable hyperthyroidism by a 13 V-J signature model, with approximately 86% sensitivity and just over 81% specificity obtained in cross-validation and 80%/75% obtained in testing.

Patients with uncontrolled infections, other autoimmune diseases, pregnancy or lactation were excluded. Diagnoses were based on clinical symptoms, serum thyroxine and TRAb, thyroid ultrasound and orbital computed tomography. Total RNA was extracted using Trizol reagent, and RNA quality was assessed on an Agilent 2100 Bioanalyzer. Reading the germline V gene (reference sequence) gives CDR1 DFQATT and CDR2 SNEGSKA. Trimming takes 0 bases from V and 11 bases from J, and the germline ends sit 7 bases apart. The CDR3, cysteine through phenylalanine, is 10 amino acids long. Of the read, only the CDR3 DNA is kept; its 30 bases are in frame from base 1. Amplification of TCR beta CDR3 regions was carried out from RNA transcripts. The TCR CDR3 was subjected to a first round of RT-PCR using the HTBI primer set and the Qiagen OneStep RT-PCR kit. Libraries were constructed in a second round of multiplex PCR, after which size selection and purification were carried out. The libraries were sequenced on an Illumina HiSeq2000 using paired-end 100 bp reads. The original pipeline was this. Raw data were processed with SOAPnuke, discarding reads with adapters, uncalled bases, mean Phred below 15, or no exact constant-primer or identifier match. High-quality paired reads were merged using COPE v1.2.5, and each unique nucleotide sequence was defined as a clonotype. Clonotypes were aligned to IMGT TRBV, TRBD and TRBJ reference segments using MiTCR v1.1. The analysis included only V-J combinations with a frequency above 0.0001, which together covered more than 98% of the repertoires. The TCS score was defined as F50 (clonal expansion) divided by E x V (chaos), with BLOSUM62-based TCRdist calculated between CDR3 peptides within each V-J. Welch's t-statistics and random forest reduced 450 to 600 V-J features to 13, which were used in a naive Bayes classifier (R e1071). Thyroid-blood repertoire similarity was quantified with the Morisita-Horn index. TCRdb reprocessing: public reads trimmed at Q25 with fastp, clones called with MiXCR, in-frame beta chains kept. Rows with one shared CDR3 protein collapse into an entry with the most common genes and DNA. V and J calls and clone size were set by TCRdb, not the authors. Here the sample has 480,000 or so distinct CDR3 sequences; 40% to 50% occur a single time. The ten largest clonotypes hold 35% to 50% of the sample.

The sequence is built from TRBV20-1 and TRBJ1-1, with no confident D gene call. The material sequenced was peripheral blood or thyroid tissue (not recorded which). This sequence was found in an adult woman with Graves' disease, either hyperthyroidism or ophthalmopathy (not recorded which). The nucleotides read TGCAGTGCTAGAGAGGCCGGGGCTTTCTTT. Its translation reads: CSAREAGAFF.